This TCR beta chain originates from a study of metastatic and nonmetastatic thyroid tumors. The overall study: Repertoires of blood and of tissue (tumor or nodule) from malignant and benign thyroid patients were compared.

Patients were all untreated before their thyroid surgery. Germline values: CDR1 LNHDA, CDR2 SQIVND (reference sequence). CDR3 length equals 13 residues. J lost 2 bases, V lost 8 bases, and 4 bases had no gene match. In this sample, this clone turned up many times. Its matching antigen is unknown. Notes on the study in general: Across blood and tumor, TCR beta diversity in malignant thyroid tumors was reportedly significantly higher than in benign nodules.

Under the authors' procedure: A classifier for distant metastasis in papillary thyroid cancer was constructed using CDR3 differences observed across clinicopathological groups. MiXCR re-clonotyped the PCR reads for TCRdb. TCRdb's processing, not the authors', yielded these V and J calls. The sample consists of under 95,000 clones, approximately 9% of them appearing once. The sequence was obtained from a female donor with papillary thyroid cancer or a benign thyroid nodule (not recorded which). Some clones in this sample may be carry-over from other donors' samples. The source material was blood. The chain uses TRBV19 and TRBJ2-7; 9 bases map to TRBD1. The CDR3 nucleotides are TGTGCCAGTGGGGACAGGGAGCCCTACGAGCAGTACTTC. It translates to CASGDREPYEQYF. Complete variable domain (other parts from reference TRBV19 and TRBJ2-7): DGGITQSPKYLFRKEGQNVTLSCEQNLNHDAMYWYRQDPGQGLRLIYYSQIVNDFQKGDIAEGYSVSREKKESFPLTVTSAQKNPTAFYLCASGDREPYEQYFGPGTRLTVT.